This T cell receptor (beta chain) appears in the sequencing data of a study of human T cells and chemical hapten exposure. This clonotype was recorded at least ten times. Unique molecular identifiers were linked by the library to individual cDNA molecules. Using its own MiXCR run on the RACE reads, TCRdb lists one record per CDR3 protein. The sample yields 50,000 to 70,000 distinct CDR3 sequences, more than 9% seen once. The time point here: pre-sensitization, week 0. Treatment described: therapeutic diphenylcyclopropenone sensitization with weekly scalp DPC. Someone pulled total RNA out of unfractionated whole blood. This CDR3 contains 14 residues. Trimming shortened V by 4 bases and J by 0 bases, and 7 bases separated the two germline ends. The V gene's germline CDR1 is ENHRY and CDR2 SYGVKD.

Sequences were derived from whole blood, sampled in connection with sensitization to the hapten diphenylcyclopropenone (DPC). The gene calls are TRBV10-3 and TRBJ1-3, with D hard to call. The receptor comes from a man between 40 and 49 years old with alopecia areata. Some clones in this sample may be carry-over from other donors' samples. CDR3 residues: CAISGAVSGNTIYF. CDR3 nucleotide sequence: TGTGCCATCAGTGGGGCAGTCTCTGGAAACACCATATATTTT.